The 6 T cell receptor beta chains below were found in one sample sequenced in a study of shared clonotypes between healthy human individuals. Repertoires were generated with immunoSEQ multiplex PCR, while TCRdb's copy carries only in-frame clones and drops some. Among about 1.5 million clones, roughly 96% were seen once, and the ten largest hold about 1.2%. Sample: naive CD4+ T cells sorted from blood. Specified subset: CD45RA+ positively selected. The receptors here all came from a man aged 30-40 years in good health.

V gene TRBV18 combines with J gene TRBJ1-2; TRBD1 agrees at 7 bases. V dropped 3 bases and J dropped 5; count of bases not matched to a gene: 12. This CDR3 is built from 16 residues. The V gene's germline CDR1 is KGHSH and CDR2 LQKENI. In DNA, the CDR3 is TGTGCCAGCTCACCGCAACCGGGACAGCAAACTTATGGCTACACCTTC. Protein product: CASSPQPGQQTYGYTF. The full variable domain, completed using reference TRBV18 and TRBJ1-2, is NAGVMQNPRHLVRRRGQEARLRCSPMKGHSHVYWYRQLPEEGLKFMVYLQKENIIDESGMPKERFSAEFPKEGPSILRIQQVVRGDSAAYFCASSPQPGQQTYGYTFGSGTRLTVV.

The chain uses TRBV28 and TRBJ2-7; tentative D call: TRBD1 (5 bases). The germline gives CDR1 MDHEN, CDR2 SYDVKM. The CDR3 totals 12 residues. V was shortened by 6 bases and J by 7 bases, with 13 bases between the two germline ends. CDR3 DNA sequence: TGTGCCAGCAGCAGGGATATGGGAGAGCAGTACTTC. It encodes CASSRDMGEQYF.

V and J are TRBV5-4 and TRBJ2-5, with TRBD2 matching over 7 bases. The ends lost 4 bases at V and 3 bases at J; junction bases unmatched: 3. Looked up from germline, CDR1 is SGHNT and CDR2 is YYREEE (reference sequence). This CDR3 contains 13 residues. The CDR3 reads CASSDGGKETQYF. CDR3 coding DNA: TGTGCCAGCAGCGACGGGGGGAAAGAGACCCAGTACTTC.

J is TRBJ1-1 and V is TRBV6-5; no definite D call. In germline, CDR1 is MNHEY, CDR2 SVGAGI. V dropped 0 bases and J dropped 3 bases, with 11 bases sitting between them. CDR3 size: 15 residues. CDR3 DNA sequence: TGTGCCAGCAGTTACTCGAGGCCTAGGGACACTGAAGCTTTCTTT. Protein: CASSYSRPRDTEAFF.

The chain joins TRBV10-1 to TRBJ2-1; 10 bases match TRBD2. Germline V gene data show CDR1 as WNHNN and CDR2 as SYGVQD (reference sequence). V shed 4 bases, J shed 9 bases, and the junction held 0 bases outside the gene matches. This CDR3 has 12 amino acids. CDR3 sequence reads: CASSASGGEQFF. CDR3 DNA sequence: TGCGCCAGCAGTGCTAGCGGGGGTGAGCAGTTCTTC.

The chain links TRBV28 to TRBJ2-7, with a tentative D call TRBD1 (5 bases). CDR3 length equals 11 residues. From germline, CDR1 is MDHEN and CDR2 SYDVKM. V was clipped by 6 bases and J by 7 bases, with 10 bases between them. CDR3: CASSTTVEQYF. CDR3 bases: TGTGCCAGCAGCACGACAGTTGAGCAGTACTTC.